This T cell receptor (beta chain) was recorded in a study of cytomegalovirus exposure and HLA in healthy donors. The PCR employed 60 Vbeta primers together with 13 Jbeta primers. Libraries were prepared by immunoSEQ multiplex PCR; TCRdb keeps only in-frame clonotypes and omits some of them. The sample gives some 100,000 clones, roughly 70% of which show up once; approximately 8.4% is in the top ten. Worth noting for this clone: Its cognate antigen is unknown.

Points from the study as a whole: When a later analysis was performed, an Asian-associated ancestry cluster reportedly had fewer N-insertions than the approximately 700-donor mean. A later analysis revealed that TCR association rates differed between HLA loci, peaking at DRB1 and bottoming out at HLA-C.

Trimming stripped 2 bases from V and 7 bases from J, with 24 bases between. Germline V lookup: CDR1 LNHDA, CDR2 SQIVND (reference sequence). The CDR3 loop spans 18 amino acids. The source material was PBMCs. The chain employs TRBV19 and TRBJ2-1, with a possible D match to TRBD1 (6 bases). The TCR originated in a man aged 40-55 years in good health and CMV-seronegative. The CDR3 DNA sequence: TGTGCCAGTAGTATAATGTCGGGCGGCACAGGGAGTTTTAATGAGCAGTTCTTC. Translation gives CASSIMSGGTGSFNEQFF.